This is a list of T cell receptor beta chains from one sample in a study of blood T cells in healthy people across ages. TCRdb re-analysed the 5' RACE reads in MiXCR, keeping a single row per CDR3 protein. Among about 1 million distinct CDR3 sequences listed, more than 35% were seen once. The sequenced sample consisted of blood. Receptor source: a woman in her fifties or sixties in good health. Each CDR3 is given with its conserved first and last residue. D genes are given only for firm matches. Size values are once, few and many counts, or a class for expanded clones, and some rows have none.

clone_size: many
d_call: TRBD1
j_call: TRBJ2-5
v_call: TRBV7-9
cdr3_length: 14
cdr3_nt: TGTGCCAGCAGCTCTGGACAGGGCGGGAAGACCCAGTACTTC
cdr3_aa: CASSSGQGGKTQYF

clone_size: -
d_call: -
j_call: TRBJ1-1
v_call: TRBV11-2
cdr3_length: 13
cdr3_nt: TGTGCCAGCAGCGTAGTAACGAACACCGAAGCTTTCTTT
cdr3_aa: CASSVVTNTEAFF

clone_size: few
d_call: TRBD2
j_call: TRBJ2-3
v_call: TRBV2
cdr3_length: 15
cdr3_nt: TGTGCCAGCAGTGAGCGGCGGGAGAGGGCAGATACGCAGTATTTT
cdr3_aa: CASSERRERADTQYF

clone_size: -
d_call: -
j_call: TRBJ2-7
v_call: TRBV10-3
cdr3_length: 11
cdr3_nt: TGTGCCATCAGTGAGTCGCACGAGCAGTACTTC
cdr3_aa: CAISESHEQYF

clone_size: -
d_call: TRBD1
j_call: TRBJ1-2
v_call: TRBV27
cdr3_length: 14
cdr3_nt: TGTGCCAACAGCCAAATTTCAGGGGGTGGGGGCTACACCTTC
cdr3_aa: CANSQISGGGGYTF

clone_size: -
d_call: TRBD2
j_call: TRBJ2-5
v_call: TRBV7-2
cdr3_length: 16
cdr3_nt: TGTGCCAGCAGCCGACGTGGCGGCGGGAGGGCAGAGACCCAGTACTTC
cdr3_aa: CASSRRGGGRAETQYF

clone_size: few
d_call: TRBD2
j_call: TRBJ2-1
v_call: TRBV11-2
cdr3_length: 15
cdr3_nt: TGTGCCAGCAGGCCTACTAGCGGGAGGGCCCGGTGGCAGTTCTTC
cdr3_aa: CASRPTSGRARWQFF

clone_size: -
d_call: -
j_call: TRBJ2-3
v_call: TRBV20-1
cdr3_length: 12
cdr3_nt: TGCAGTGCTAGTAACAGCCCGGATACGCAGTATTTT
cdr3_aa: CSASNSPDTQYF

clone_size: -
d_call: TRBD1
j_call: TRBJ1-2
v_call: TRBV11-2
cdr3_length: 15
cdr3_nt: TGTGCCAGCAGGGAGTCCCAGACAGGGGTCTATGGCTACACCTTC
cdr3_aa: CASRESQTGVYGYTF

clone_size: -
d_call: -
j_call: TRBJ2-2
v_call: TRBV6-6
cdr3_length: 15
cdr3_nt: TGTGCCAGCAGTCCCGTAGCGGACGACACCGGGGAGCTGTTTTTT
cdr3_aa: CASSPVADDTGELFF

clone_size: -
d_call: TRBD2
j_call: TRBJ2-3
v_call: TRBV12-3/TRBV12-4
cdr3_length: 16
cdr3_nt: TGTGCCAGCAGCTACGGGACTAGCAGGAACACAGATACGCAGTATTTT
cdr3_aa: CASSYGTSRNTDTQYF

clone_size: few
d_call: TRBD2
j_call: TRBJ2-3
v_call: TRBV5-1
cdr3_length: 15
cdr3_nt: TGCGCCAGCAATGAAGGACTAGCGGGAGCAGATACGCAGTATTTT
cdr3_aa: CASNEGLAGADTQYF

clone_size: -
d_call: TRBD2
j_call: TRBJ2-3
v_call: TRBV20-1
cdr3_length: 17
cdr3_nt: TGCAGTGCTCTCGAAAGTAAGCGGGAGGGCGTCACAGATACGCAGTATTTT
cdr3_aa: CSALESKREGVTDTQYF

clone_size: -
d_call: -
j_call: TRBJ1-4
v_call: TRBV15
cdr3_length: 15
cdr3_nt: TGTGCCACCAGCGGTGGGGCAAATCTTAATGAAAAACTGTTTTTT
cdr3_aa: CATSGGANLNEKLFF

clone_size: once
d_call: TRBD2
j_call: TRBJ2-3
v_call: TRBV2
cdr3_length: 13
cdr3_nt: TGTGCCAGCAGTGAGCCTAGCGGGCGACGAGGGTATTTT
cdr3_aa: CASSEPSGRRGYF

clone_size: -
d_call: TRBD2
j_call: TRBJ2-1
v_call: TRBV7-2
cdr3_length: 16
cdr3_nt: TGTGCCAGCAGCTTAGGGAGTAGCGGGAGATACAATGAGCAGTTCTTC
cdr3_aa: CASSLGSSGRYNEQFF

clone_size: -
d_call: TRBD2
j_call: TRBJ2-1
v_call: TRBV20-1
cdr3_length: 19
cdr3_nt: TGCAGTGCTAGAGGCCGAGGACTAGCGGGAGTCTCCCGAAGCAATGAGCAGTTCTTC
cdr3_aa: CSARGRGLAGVSRSNEQFF

clone_size: -
d_call: -
j_call: TRBJ2-5
v_call: TRBV18
cdr3_length: 13
cdr3_nt: TGTGCCAGCTCACCGGGTTCGATCGAGACCCAGTACTTC
cdr3_aa: CASSPGSIETQYF

clone_size: few
d_call: -
j_call: TRBJ2-6
v_call: TRBV28
cdr3_length: 15
cdr3_nt: TGTGCCAGCAGTTTCCAAGGGGTTGGGGCCAACGTCCTGACTTTC
cdr3_aa: CASSFQGVGANVLTF

clone_size: few
d_call: -
j_call: TRBJ2-3
v_call: TRBV20-1
cdr3_length: 13
cdr3_nt: TGTAGTGCTTACCGACAAAGCACAGATACGCAGTATTTT
cdr3_aa: CSAYRQSTDTQYF

clone_size: few
d_call: TRBD1
j_call: TRBJ2-1
v_call: TRBV7-9
cdr3_length: 13
cdr3_nt: TGTGCCAGCAGGGGACAGGGGCTCAATGAGCAGTTCTTC
cdr3_aa: CASRGQGLNEQFF

clone_size: -
d_call: -
j_call: TRBJ2-5
v_call: TRBV2
cdr3_length: 13
cdr3_nt: TGTGCCAGCAGAGGGACAAGTAAAGAGACCCAGTACTTC
cdr3_aa: CASRGTSKETQYF

clone_size: few
d_call: TRBD2
j_call: TRBJ2-7
v_call: TRBV12-3/TRBV12-4
cdr3_length: 16
cdr3_nt: TGTGCCAGCAGCCGAGACCTAGCGGGAGTCTCCTACGAGCAGTACTTC
cdr3_aa: CASSRDLAGVSYEQYF

clone_size: -
d_call: -
j_call: TRBJ1-5
v_call: TRBV6-2/TRBV6-3
cdr3_length: 16
cdr3_nt: TGTGCCAGCAGTTCCCGCATCGGACGTAGCAATCAGCCCCAGCATTTT
cdr3_aa: CASSSRIGRSNQPQHF

clone_size: many
d_call: -
j_call: TRBJ2-3
v_call: TRBV2
cdr3_length: 13
cdr3_nt: TGTGCCAGCAGTGAAGGGGGATTCGATACGCAGTATTTT
cdr3_aa: CASSEGGFDTQYF

clone_size: few
d_call: TRBD1
j_call: TRBJ2-5
v_call: TRBV7-9
cdr3_length: 15
cdr3_nt: TGTGCCAGCAGCCGTCTGACAGGGGTCCAAGAGACCCAGTACTTC
cdr3_aa: CASSRLTGVQETQYF

clone_size: -
d_call: -
j_call: TRBJ2-7
v_call: TRBV4-1
cdr3_length: 14
cdr3_nt: TGCGGCAGCAGCCCAGGTAGGGGAACCTACGAGCAGTACTTC
cdr3_aa: CGSSPGRGTYEQYF

clone_size: -
d_call: -
j_call: TRBJ2-7
v_call: TRBV6-2/TRBV6-3
cdr3_length: 11
cdr3_nt: TGTGCCACCCGTGAACTCTACGAGCAGTACTTC
cdr3_aa: CATRELYEQYF

clone_size: -
d_call: -
j_call: TRBJ2-5
v_call: TRBV20-1
cdr3_length: 14
cdr3_nt: TGCAGTGCTAAAGCCCGACTGGACCAAGAGACCCAGTACTTC
cdr3_aa: CSAKARLDQETQYF

clone_size: -
d_call: -
j_call: TRBJ2-3
v_call: TRBV24-1
cdr3_length: 16
cdr3_nt: TGTGCCACCAGTGATTTAAGGACAGAAAGCACAGATACGCAGTATTTT
cdr3_aa: CATSDLRTESTDTQYF

clone_size: few
d_call: -
j_call: TRBJ2-1
v_call: TRBV5-1
cdr3_length: 16
cdr3_nt: TGCGCCAGCAGCCGAGCGTCCGAGACAGTCTACAATGAGCAGTTCTTC
cdr3_aa: CASSRASETVYNEQFF

clone_size: once
d_call: -
j_call: TRBJ2-1
v_call: TRBV6-5
cdr3_length: 12
cdr3_nt: TGTGCCAGCGGGGCAGGGCATGATGAGCAGTTCTTC
cdr3_aa: CASGAGHDEQFF